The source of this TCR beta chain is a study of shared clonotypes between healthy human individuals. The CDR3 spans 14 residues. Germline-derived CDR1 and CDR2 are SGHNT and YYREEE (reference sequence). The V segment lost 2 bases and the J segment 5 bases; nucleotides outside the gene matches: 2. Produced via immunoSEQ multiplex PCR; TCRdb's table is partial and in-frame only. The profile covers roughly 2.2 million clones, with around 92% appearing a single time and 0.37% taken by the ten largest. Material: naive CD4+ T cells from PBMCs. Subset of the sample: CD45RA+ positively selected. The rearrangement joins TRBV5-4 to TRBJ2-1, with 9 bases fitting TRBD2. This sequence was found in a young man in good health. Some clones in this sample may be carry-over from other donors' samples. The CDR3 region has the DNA TGTGCCAGCAGCTTTAGCGGGAGTGACAATGAGCAGTTCTTC. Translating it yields CASSFSGSDNEQFF.